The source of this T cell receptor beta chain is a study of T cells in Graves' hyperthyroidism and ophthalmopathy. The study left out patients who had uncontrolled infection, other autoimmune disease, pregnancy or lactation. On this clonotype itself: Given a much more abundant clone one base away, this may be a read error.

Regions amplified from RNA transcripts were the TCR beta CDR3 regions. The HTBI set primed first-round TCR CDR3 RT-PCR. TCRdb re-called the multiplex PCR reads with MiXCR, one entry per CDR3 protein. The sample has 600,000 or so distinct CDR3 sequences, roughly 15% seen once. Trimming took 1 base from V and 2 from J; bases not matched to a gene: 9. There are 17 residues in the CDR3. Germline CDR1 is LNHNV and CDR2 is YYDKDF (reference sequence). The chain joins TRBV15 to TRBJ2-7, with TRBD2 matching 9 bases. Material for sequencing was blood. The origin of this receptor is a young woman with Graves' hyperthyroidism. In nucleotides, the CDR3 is TGTGCCACCAGCAGAGGGGGCGGGGGGGACCCGACCTACGAGCAGTACTTC. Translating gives CATSRGGGGDPTYEQYF. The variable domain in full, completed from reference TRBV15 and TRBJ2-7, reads DAMVIQNPRYQVTQFGKPVTLSCSQTLNHNVMYWYQQKSSQAPKLLFHYYDKDFNNEADTPDNFQSRRPNTSFCFLDIRSPGLGDTAMYLCATSRGGGGDPTYEQYFGPGTRLTVT.